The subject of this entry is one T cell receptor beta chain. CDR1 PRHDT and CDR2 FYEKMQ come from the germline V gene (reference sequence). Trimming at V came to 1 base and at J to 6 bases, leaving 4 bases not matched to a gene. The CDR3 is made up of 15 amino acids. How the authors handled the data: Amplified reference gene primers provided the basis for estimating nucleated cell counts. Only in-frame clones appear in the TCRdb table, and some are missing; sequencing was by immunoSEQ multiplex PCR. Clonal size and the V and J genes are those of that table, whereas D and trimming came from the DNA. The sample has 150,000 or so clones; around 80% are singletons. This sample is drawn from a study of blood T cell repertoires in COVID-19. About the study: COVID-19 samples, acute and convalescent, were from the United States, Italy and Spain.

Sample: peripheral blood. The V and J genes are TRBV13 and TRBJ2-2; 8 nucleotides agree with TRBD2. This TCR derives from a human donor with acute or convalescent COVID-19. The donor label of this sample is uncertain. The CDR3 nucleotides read TGTGCCAGCAGCTTAGCGGGGGGGAGACCCGGGGAGCTGTTTTTT. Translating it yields CASSLAGGRPGELFF.